The 13 T cell receptor beta chains presented below share a single source sample, sequenced in a study of beta chain features in type 1 diabetes. cDNA synthesis used the whole RNA isolate, giving expressed TCRB sequences. Clones were sequenced by immunoSEQ multiplex PCR, and TCRdb holds only the in-frame ones, with some missing. The repertoire consists of about 620,000 clones, with 15% to 19% occurring once and the leading ten covering approximately 0.093%. Sequences were obtained from naive CD4+ T cells from blood. These TCRs come from a man aged 18 to 30 in good health.

As concerns this clone: One junction end does not reproduce the germline sequence, and a read error may be involved. This sequence joins TRBV5-1 and TRBJ2-7; D not certain. The CDR3 sequence is 15 residues long. Germline V gene data show CDR1 as SGHRS and CDR2 as YFSETQ. The CDR3: CASNLGTAFSYEQYF. The CDR3 nucleotides are TGCGCCAGCAACTTGGGAACAGCGTTCTCCTACGAGCAGTACTTC.

This clone has more than one count but fewer than ten. This chain links TRBV20-1 with TRBJ2-5; tentatively, D is TRBD1 (5 bases). V was clipped by 8 bases and J by 3 bases, with 10 bases between them. CDR3 size: 11 residues. From germline, CDR1 is DFQATT and CDR2 SNEGSKA (reference sequence). The CDR3 reads CSNLREETQYF. DNA of the CDR3: TGCAGTAACCTCAGGGAAGAGACCCAGTACTTC.

The rearrangement uses TRBV7-9 and TRBJ2-7; a possible D gene is TRBD2 (5 bases). This CDR3 contains 14 residues. Trimming took off 4 bases at V and 4 bases at J, with 14 bases between the two ends. CDR1 and CDR2 from the germline V gene are SEHNR and FQNEAQ (reference sequence). CDR3 in DNA: TGTGCCAGCAGCTCCAATGCGGGCCAGTACGAGCAGTACTTC. Its translation is CASSSNAGQYEQYF.

V usage is TRBV11-2 and J usage is TRBJ2-2; D gene unclear. Germline CDR1 reads SGHAT; CDR2 reads FQNNGV. Trimming removed 2 bases from V and 5 bases from J, with 6 bases in between. This CDR3 is 13 amino acids long. The DNA of the CDR3 is TGTGCCAGCAGCTTATCTCGGACCGGGGAGCTGTTTTTT. It encodes CASSLSRTGELFF. The variable domain in full, with the rest retrieved from reference TRBV11-2 and TRBJ2-2, is EAGVAQSPRYKIIEKRQSVAFWCNPISGHATLYWYQQILGQGPKLLIQFQNNGVVDDSQLPKDRFSAERLKGVDSTLKIQPAKLEDSAVYLCASSLSRTGELFFGEGSRLTVL.

This clone has a handful of counts. V is TRBV4-2 and J is TRBJ1-1, with D tentatively TRBD1 (6 bases). Germline V CDR1 and CDR2: LGHNA, YNFKEQ. Trimming removed 3 bases from V and 6 bases from J, with 11 bases in between. The CDR3 runs to 13 residues. Written as DNA, the CDR3 is TGTGCCAGCAGCCATCCTACAGGGTCTGAAGCTTTCTTT. It yields the protein CASSHPTGSEAFF.

The gene calls are TRBV5-6 and TRBJ2-7; 7 bases agree with TRBD1. After removal of 1 base from V and 2 bases from J, the junction contained 3 bases not matched to a gene. CDR1 is SGHDT, CDR2 YYEEEE, per germline. CDR3 length: 14 amino acids. DNA of the CDR3: TGTGCCAGCAGCTTGATTGACAGGGCCTACGAGCAGTACTTC. The encoded protein is CASSLIDRAYEQYF.

The V and J genes are TRBV9 and TRBJ2-7; 7 bases are shared with TRBD2. V dropped 4 bases and J dropped 5; count of bases not matched to a gene: 15. The CDR3 runs to 16 residues. Germline assignment: CDR1 SGDLS and CDR2 YYNGEE. As DNA, the CDR3 is TGTGCCAGCAGCCCTCAACCGGGGGGACGGCAGGACGAGCAGTACTTC. Amino acids: CASSPQPGGRQDEQYF.

This clone was seen a few times. The rearrangement joins TRBV5-4 to TRBJ2-2, with D perhaps matching TRBD1 or TRBD2 (5 bases each). Trimming took off 0 bases at V and 0 bases at J, with 9 bases between the two ends. The CDR3 runs to 16 residues. Germline-derived CDR1 and CDR2 are SGHNT and YYREEE (reference sequence). This CDR3 reads CASSLGGAPNTGELFF. CDR3 coding DNA: TGTGCCAGCAGCTTGGGAGGGGCCCCGAACACCGGGGAGCTGTTTTTT.

The genes are TRBV5-4 and TRBJ2-1; TRBD2 is a possible D gene (6 bases). V was trimmed by 4 bases and J by 0 bases, leaving 14 bases between them. This CDR3 comprises 16 residues. Germline lookup yields CDR1 SGHNT and CDR2 YYREEE (reference sequence). The CDR3 nucleotides are TGTGCCAGCAGCCCGCGGGGCATGAGCTCCTACAATGAGCAGTTCTTC. As protein: CASSPRGMSSYNEQFF. Drawing the rest from reference TRBV5-4 and TRBJ2-1, the complete variable domain is ETGVTQSPTHLIKTRGQQVTLRCSSQSGHNTVSWYQQALGQGPQFIFQYYREEENGRGNFPPRFSGLQFPNYSSELNVNALELDDSALYLCASSPRGMSSYNEQFFGPGTRLTVL.

The chain uses TRBV6-5 and TRBJ1-2; weak D call: TRBD1 (5 bases). The V end was cut by 0 bases, the J end by 8 bases, with 16 bases between. The CDR3 runs 15 residues. Germline lookup yields CDR1 MNHEY and CDR2 SVGAGI. CDR3 in DNA: TGTGCCAGCAGTTACTCAGGCCGCGGAGGGGACGGCTACACCTTC. Its protein is CASSYSGRGGDGYTF.

J is TRBJ2-5 and V is TRBV11-1, with TRBD2 identical over 14 bases. Germline CDR1 SGHAT, CDR2 FQDESV (reference sequence). This CDR3 has 17 residues. V shed 5 bases and J 6 bases; nucleotides not matched to a gene: 11. The CDR3 is CASSKVGTSGSVKTQYF. As DNA, the CDR3 is TGTGCCAGCAGCAAAGTTGGGACTAGCGGGAGTGTAAAGACCCAGTACTTC.

J is TRBJ2-3 and V is TRBV9, with 11 bases that match TRBD2. The CDR3 has 15 residues. Trimming removed 0 bases from V and 8 bases from J; junction bases left unmatched: 5. Germline lookup yields CDR1 SGDLS and CDR2 YYNGEE. The CDR3 region has the DNA TGTGCCAGCAGCGTAGTGGCTAGCGGGGGGCTTACGCAGTATTTT. Translated, it gives CASSVVASGGLTQYF.

This clone has more than one count but fewer than ten. The chain carries TRBV29-1 and TRBJ1-1, with D perhaps matching TRBD1 (6 bases). This CDR3 comprises 13 residues. Germline assignment: CDR1 SQVTM and CDR2 ANQGSEA. The germline V and J ends were trimmed by 8 bases and 0 bases, with 13 bases remaining between them. This CDR3 is CSLAQGLNTEAFF. CDR3 DNA: TGCAGCCTGGCACAGGGTCTGAACACTGAAGCTTTCTTT.